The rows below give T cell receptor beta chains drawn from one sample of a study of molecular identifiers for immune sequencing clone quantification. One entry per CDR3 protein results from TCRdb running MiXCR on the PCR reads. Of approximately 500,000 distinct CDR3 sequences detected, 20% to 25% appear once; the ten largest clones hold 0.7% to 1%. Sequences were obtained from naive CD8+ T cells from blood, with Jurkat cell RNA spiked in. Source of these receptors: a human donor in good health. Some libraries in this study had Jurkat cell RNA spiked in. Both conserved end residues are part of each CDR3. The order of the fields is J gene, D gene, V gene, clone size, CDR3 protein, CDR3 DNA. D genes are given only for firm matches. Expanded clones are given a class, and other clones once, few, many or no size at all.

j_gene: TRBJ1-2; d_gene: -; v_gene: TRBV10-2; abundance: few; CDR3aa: CASSESPGIGHYGYTF; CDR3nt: TGCGCCAGCAGTGAGTCCCCAGGGATCGGCCACTATGGCTACACCTTC
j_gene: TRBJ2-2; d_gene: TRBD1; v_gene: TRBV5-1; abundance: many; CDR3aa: CASSLWTGPRGNTGELFF; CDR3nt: TGCGCCAGCAGCTTATGGACAGGTCCTAGGGGGAACACCGGGGAGCTGTTTTTT
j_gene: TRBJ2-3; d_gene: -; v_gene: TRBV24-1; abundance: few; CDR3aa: CATSDSWDRFVDTQYF; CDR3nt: TGTGCCACCAGTGATTCATGGGATCGGTTCGTAGATACGCAGTATTTT
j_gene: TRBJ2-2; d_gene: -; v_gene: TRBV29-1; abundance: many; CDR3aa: CSVEGQYTGELFF; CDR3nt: TGCAGCGTTGAAGGCCAGTACACCGGGGAGCTGTTTTTT
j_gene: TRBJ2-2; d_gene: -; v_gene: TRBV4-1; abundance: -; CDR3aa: CASSRTVNTGELFF; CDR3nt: TGCGCCAGCAGCAGGACAGTTAACACCGGGGAGCTGTTTTTT
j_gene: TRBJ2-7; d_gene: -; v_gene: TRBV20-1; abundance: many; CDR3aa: CSASAYKGQRTYEQYF; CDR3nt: TGCAGTGCTAGCGCTTACAAAGGACAGCGAACCTACGAGCAGTACTTC
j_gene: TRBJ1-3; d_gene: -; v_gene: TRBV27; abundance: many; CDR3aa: CASSSLWPGATEGGNTIYF; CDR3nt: TGTGCCAGCAGTTCCCTCTGGCCCGGGGCCACGGAGGGAGGAAACACCATATATTTT
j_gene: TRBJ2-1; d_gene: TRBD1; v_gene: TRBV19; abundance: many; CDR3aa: CASSSNRGTYNEQFF; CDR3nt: TGTGCCAGTAGCTCTAACAGGGGGACCTACAATGAGCAGTTCTTC
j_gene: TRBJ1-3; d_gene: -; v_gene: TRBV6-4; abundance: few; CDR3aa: CASSDAGDSGNTIYF; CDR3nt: TGTGCCAGCAGTGACGCAGGAGACTCTGGAAACACCATATATTTT
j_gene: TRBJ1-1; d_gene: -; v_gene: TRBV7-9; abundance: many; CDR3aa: CASSAARMNTEAFF; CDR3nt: TGTGCCAGCAGCGCTGCACGCATGAACACTGAAGCTTTCTTT
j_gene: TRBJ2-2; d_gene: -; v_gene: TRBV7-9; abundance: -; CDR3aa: CASSPSGTSLDGELFF; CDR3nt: TGTGCCAGCAGCCCTTCCGGGACGAGTCTTGACGGGGAGCTGTTTTTT
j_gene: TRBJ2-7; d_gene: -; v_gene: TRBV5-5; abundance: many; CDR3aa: CASSLGTFPYEQYF; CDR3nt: TGTGCCAGCAGCTTGGGGACCTTCCCATACGAGCAGTACTTC
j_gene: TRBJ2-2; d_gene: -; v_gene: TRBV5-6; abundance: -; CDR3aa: CASSLFDRLNTGELFF; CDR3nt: TGTGCCAGCAGCTTGTTTGACAGACTGAACACCGGGGAGCTGTTTTTT
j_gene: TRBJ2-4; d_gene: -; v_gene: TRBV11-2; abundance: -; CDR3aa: CASSLGPGDIQYF; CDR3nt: TGTGCCAGCAGCTTAGGACCAGGGGACATTCAGTACTTC
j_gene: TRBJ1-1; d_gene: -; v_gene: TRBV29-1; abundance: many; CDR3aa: CSVAGRDTEAFF; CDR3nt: TGCAGCGTTGCTGGCAGGGACACTGAAGCTTTCTTT
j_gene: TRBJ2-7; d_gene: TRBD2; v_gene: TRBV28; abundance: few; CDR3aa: CASSPRGVRSYEQYF; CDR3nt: TGTGCCAGCAGTCCCCGGGGGGTCCGCTCCTACGAGCAGTACTTC
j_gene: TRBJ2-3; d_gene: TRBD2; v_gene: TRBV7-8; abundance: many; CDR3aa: CASSKGAGGPTQYF; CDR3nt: TGTGCCAGCAGCAAGGGGGCGGGGGGGCCAACGCAGTATTTT
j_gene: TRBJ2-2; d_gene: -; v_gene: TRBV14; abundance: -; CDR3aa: CASSHDTGNTGELFF; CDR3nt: TGTGCCAGCAGCCATGATACAGGGAACACCGGGGAGCTGTTTTTT
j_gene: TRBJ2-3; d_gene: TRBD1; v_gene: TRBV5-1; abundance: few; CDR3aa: CASSEDWPGGIETSTDTQYF; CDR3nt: TGCGCCAGCAGCGAGGACTGGCCAGGGGGAATCGAAACTAGCACAGATACGCAGTATTTT
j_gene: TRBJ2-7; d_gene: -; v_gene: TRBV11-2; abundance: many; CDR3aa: CASSLAAGRYEQYF; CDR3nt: TGTGCCAGCAGTTTAGCGGCAGGGAGGTACGAGCAGTACTTC
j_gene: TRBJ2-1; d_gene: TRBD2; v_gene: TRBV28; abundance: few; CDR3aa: CASSPLAGFYNEQFF; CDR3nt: TGTGCCAGCAGTCCCCTAGCGGGATTCTACAATGAGCAGTTCTTC
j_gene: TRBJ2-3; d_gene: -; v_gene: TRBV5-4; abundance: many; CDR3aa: CASSLGQDLTLITDTQYF; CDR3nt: TGTGCCAGCAGCTTGGGCCAGGACCTAACCCTTATTACGGATACGCAGTATTTT
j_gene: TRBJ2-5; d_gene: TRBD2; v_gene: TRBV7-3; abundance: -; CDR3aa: CASSQGLAGEKETQYF; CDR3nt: TGTGCCAGCAGTCAGGGACTAGCGGGAGAGAAGGAGACCCAGTACTTC
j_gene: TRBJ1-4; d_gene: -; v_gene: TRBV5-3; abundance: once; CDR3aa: CASSLEIGELGEKPFF; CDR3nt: TGTGCCAGCAGCTTGGAAATAGGGGAGTTGGGTGAAAAACCGTTTTTT